One sample yielded the 25 T cell receptor beta chains listed below, sequenced in a study of memory CD4+ T cells and cytomegalovirus serostatus. The sort gate was single viable CD3+CD4+CD8-CD45RO+ cells for memory CD4+ T cells. Some clones are missing from TCRdb's copy, which holds only in-frame ones; the method was immunoSEQ multiplex PCR. The sample has about 48,000 clones, around 80% seen once. What was sequenced was memory CD4+ T cells from blood. The receptors were sampled from an adult in good health and CMV-seronegative.

This rearrangement joins TRBV11-2 to TRBJ2-1; 7 bases line up with TRBD2. CDR3 size: 15 residues. The germline gives CDR1 SGHAT, CDR2 FQNNGV. Germline trimming cut 1 base from V and 6 bases from J; bases unmatched to any gene: 6. CDR3 region: CASSLGEGHINEQFF. In DNA, the CDR3 is TGTGCCAGCAGCTTAGGGGAGGGCCACATCAATGAGCAGTTCTTC.

This sequence joins TRBV27 and TRBJ2-7; the D gene could be TRBD1 or TRBD2 (5 bases each). V gave up 3 bases and J gave up 2 bases, with 8 bases separating them. In germline, CDR1 is MNHEY, CDR2 SMNVEV (reference sequence). The CDR3 consists of 13 residues. The CDR3 DNA reads TGTGCCAGCAGTTTGTCGGGGCCCTACGAGCAGTACTTC. Protein product: CASSLSGPYEQYF.

V is TRBV9 and J is TRBJ1-4, with D maybe TRBD1 (5 bases). CDR3 length equals 15 residues. The V gene's germline CDR1 is SGDLS and CDR2 YYNGEE. With 3 bases removed from V and 7 bases from J, the gap between germline ends came to 16 bases. As DNA, the CDR3 is TGTGCCAGCAGCGGACCAGGGATGCATGGTGAAAAACTGTTTTTT. Its translation is CASSGPGMHGEKLFF.

V and J are TRBV28 and TRBJ1-2; D is possibly TRBD1 (6 bases). CDR1 is MDHEN, CDR2 SYDVKM, per germline. Deletions cut 8 bases from V and 0 bases from J, with 19 bases between. The length of the CDR3 is 16 residues. Here the CDR3 reads CASAPGGALANYGYTF. In DNA form, the CDR3 reads TGTGCCAGCGCCCCGGGGGGGGCCCTAGCTAACTATGGCTACACCTTC.

The V and J genes are TRBV10-1 and TRBJ1-2, with 7 bases that match TRBD1. The CDR3 spans 10 residues. After removal of 9 bases from V and 5 bases from J, the junction contained 0 bases not matched to a gene. CDR1 WNHNN and CDR2 SYGVQD come from the germline V gene (reference sequence). CDR3 in DNA: TGCGCCAGACAGGGGTATGGCTACACCTTC. This sequence encodes CARQGYGYTF.

The V gene is TRBV5-4, the J gene TRBJ2-5; 8 nucleotides match TRBD1. This CDR3 has 15 amino acids. After removal of 3 bases from V and 5 bases from J, the junction contained 9 bases not matched to a gene. Germline V CDR1 and CDR2: SGHNT, YYREEE (reference sequence). CDR3 coding DNA: TGTGCCAGCAGCTCAGGACAGGGCCAGAGGGAGACCCAGTACTTC. Its translation: CASSSGQGQRETQYF.

This chain connects TRBV5-4 to TRBJ2-1; the D gene is possibly TRBD2 (5 bases). V lost 2 bases, J lost 0 bases, and 12 bases lay in between. From germline, CDR1 is SGHNT and CDR2 YYREEE (reference sequence). This CDR3 has 16 residues. The CDR3 sequence is CASSFGGPSSYNEQFF. The CDR3 nucleotides are TGTGCCAGCAGCTTCGGCGGGCCGAGCTCCTACAATGAGCAGTTCTTC.

There are a few counts of this clone. J is TRBJ1-4 and V is TRBV29-1; D possibly corresponds to TRBD1 (6 bases). V lost 7 bases and J 4 bases, leaving 16 bases between the germline ends. The CDR3 consists of 14 residues. Germline V gene data show CDR1 as SQVTM and CDR2 as ANQGSEA. CDR3 region: CSAEGGASNEKLFF. In DNA, the CDR3 is TGCAGCGCTGAGGGGGGGGCCAGTAATGAAAAACTGTTTTTT.

V gene TRBV6-1 combines with J gene TRBJ1-4; 8 nucleotides align to TRBD1. The CDR3 runs to 14 residues. The germline gives CDR1 MNHNS, CDR2 SASEGT. Trimming at V came to 6 bases and at J to 3 bases, leaving 3 bases not matched to a gene. CDR3 in amino acids: CASSRQGPNEKLFF. DNA of the CDR3: TGTGCCAGCAGCCGACAGGGGCCTAATGAAAAACTGTTTTTT.

This clone was seen just once. V is TRBV7-8 and J is TRBJ1-2, with 7 bases lining up with TRBD1. This CDR3 is 16 amino acids long. Germline V CDR1 and CDR2: SGHVS, FQNEAQ. V lost 0 bases, J lost 0 bases, and 4 bases stayed unmatched. Written as DNA, the CDR3 is TGTGCCAGCAGCTTAGCGGTTACAGGGGCTAACTATGGCTACACCTTC. Protein: CASSLAVTGANYGYTF.

This clone has just a few counts. The V call is TRBV4-1, the J call TRBJ1-1; 9 nucleotides line up with TRBD1. The germline V gene has CDR1 MGHRA and CDR2 YSYEKL. Losses at the gene ends were 2 bases for V and 3 bases for J; bases not matched to a gene: 7. The CDR3 length is 16 residues. In nucleotides, the CDR3 is TGCGCCAGCAGCCAAACGACAGGGGGAAGCGACACTGAAGCTTTCTTT. It is translated as CASSQTTGGSDTEAFF.

The chain joins TRBV7-6 to TRBJ2-2; 12 bases are a match to TRBD2. Unmatched junction bases numbered 2, after V lost 5 bases and J lost 4 bases. The CDR3 totals 15 residues. Germline CDR1 reads SGHVS; CDR2 reads FNYEAQ. CDR3 nucleotide sequence: TGTGCCAGCAGCGTGGGACTAGCGGGCACCGGGGAGCTGTTTTTT. It yields the protein CASSVGLAGTGELFF.

This chain's CDR3 is CASSVGASGGTDTQYF. The CDR3 DNA follows: TGTGCCAGCAGCGTAGGGGCTAGCGGGGGCACAGATACGCAGTATTTT. V gene TRBV9 combines with J gene TRBJ2-3; TRBD2 agrees at 9 bases. V was clipped by 0 bases and J by 1 base; unmatched bases: 3. CDR1 is SGDLS, CDR2 YYNGEE, per germline. The CDR3 covers 16 residues.

CDR3 in DNA: TGTGCCAGCAGTGCCCGTGCGGGGGGAAGGGAGTTGAGGGGCTACACCTTC. Translated, it gives CASSARAGGRELRGYTF. The rearrangement links TRBV2 to TRBJ1-2, with D perhaps matching TRBD1 (5 bases). Germline V lookup: CDR1 SNHLY, CDR2 FYNNEI. This CDR3 is built from 17 residues. Trimming stripped 4 bases from V and 8 bases from J, with 26 bases between.

This rearrangement joins TRBV5-5 to TRBJ2-1, with D possibly being TRBD1 (6 bases). In germline, CDR1 is SGHKS, CDR2 YYEKEE (reference sequence). There are 14 residues in the CDR3. V was shortened by 1 base and J by 6 bases, with 11 bases between the two germline ends. In DNA form, the CDR3 reads TGTGCCAGCAGCTTGTTGAACAGGGCCAATGAGCAGTTCTTC. Translation gives CASSLLNRANEQFF.

The chain combines TRBV5-1 with TRBJ1-3, with TRBD1 matching over 9 bases. Looked up from germline, CDR1 is SGHRS and CDR2 is YFSETQ. CDR3 length: 17 amino acids. Trimming at V came to 0 bases and at J to 0 bases, leaving 4 bases not matched to a gene. This CDR3 reads CASSLGWTGASGNTIYF. In DNA form, the CDR3 reads TGCGCCAGCAGCTTGGGCTGGACAGGGGCCTCTGGAAACACCATATATTTT.

J is TRBJ1-5 and V is TRBV7-2, with a weak D call TRBD1 (6 bases). The CDR3 spans 13 residues. Trimming cost V 6 bases and J 6 bases, with 12 bases left between them. Germline CDR1 and CDR2: SGHTA and FQGNSA. The DNA for the CDR3 is TGTGCCAGCAGTCCTAACAGGGTTCAGCCCCAGCATTTT. Translated: CASSPNRVQPQHF.

The genes are TRBV2 and TRBJ2-1; no reliable D call. Germline lookup yields CDR1 SNHLY and CDR2 FYNNEI. The ends were cut back, 11 bases at V and 9 bases at J, with 14 bases in the middle. CDR3 length: 11 amino acids. The CDR3 loop is CASNVGPEQFF. DNA for the CDR3: TGTGCCTCCAATGTTGGGCCTGAGCAGTTCTTC.

V and J are TRBV4-1 and TRBJ1-3; TRBD1 might be the D (5 bases). The CDR3 consists of 16 residues. Per the germline V gene, CDR1 is MGHRA and CDR2 is YSYEKL. V lost 4 bases, J lost 0 bases, and 13 bases lay in between. The CDR3 nucleotides read TGCGCCAGCAGCCCGGGGGGAGCTCGCTCTGGAAACACCATATATTTT. It codes for CASSPGGARSGNTIYF.

This clone was found once. The chain couples TRBV2 to TRBJ2-7, with TRBD2 identical over 7 bases. The CDR3 sequence is 13 residues long. Trimming at V came to 8 bases and at J to 5 bases, leaving 9 bases not matched to a gene. Germline CDR1 and CDR2: SNHLY and FYNNEI. The CDR3 DNA reads TGTGCCAGCGGTTTTTTACTAGCGAACGAGCAGTACTTC. This encodes CASGFLLANEQYF.

This chain uses TRBV11-3 with TRBJ2-1; 11 positions agree with TRBD1. The V gene end was trimmed by 4 bases and the J gene end by 6 bases; junction bases not matched to a gene: 5. The CDR3 has 15 amino acids. Germline CDR1 SGHNT, CDR2 YENEEA. For the CDR3, the DNA is TGTGCCAGCAGCTCGGTGGGACAGGGGGTCAATGAGCAGTTCTTC. Translation gives CASSSVGQGVNEQFF.

The chain employs TRBV25-1 and TRBJ2-5; D gene uncertain. Germline CDR1 reads MGHDK; CDR2 reads SYGVNS. The CDR3 totals 11 residues. V lost 1 base and J lost 11, with 8 bases in between. In DNA, the CDR3 is TGTGCCAGCAGTGAATCCTTCCGGCAGTACTTC. This encodes CASSESFRQYF.

The chain carries TRBV14 and TRBJ1-3; the D is unclear. The germline CDR1 and CDR2 sequences are SGHDN and FVKESK. The CDR3 spans 15 residues. Trimming removed 2 bases from V and 0 bases from J, with 8 bases in between. CDR3 sequence: CASSQSSGSGNTIYF. The CDR3 bases are TGTGCCAGCAGCCAATCCTCGGGCTCTGGAAACACCATATATTTT.

The gene calls are TRBV10-2 and TRBJ2-3; the match to TRBD2 covers 11 bases. Germline V lookup: CDR1 WSHSY, CDR2 SAAADI. This CDR3 is built from 14 residues. Trimming at V came to 4 bases and at J to 7 bases, leaving 4 bases not matched to a gene. CDR3 sequence: CASSGTSGSNTQYF. DNA of the CDR3: TGCGCCAGCAGTGGGACTAGCGGGTCAAATACGCAGTATTTT.

The chain joins TRBV29-1 to TRBJ2-1, with 7 bases that match TRBD1. This CDR3 has 13 amino acids. The trim removed 3 bases at V and 4 bases at J, leaving 3 bases unmatched. CDR1 and CDR2 from the germline V gene are SQVTM and ANQGSEA. CDR3: CSVDLGQYNEQFF. CDR3 nucleotide sequence: TGCAGCGTTGACTTGGGACAGTACAATGAGCAGTTCTTC.